The rows below give T cell receptor beta chains drawn from one sample of a study of tumor and adjacent non-tumor tissue in lung cancer. In TCRdb, the multiplex PCR reads were re-called with MiXCR into one record per CDR3 protein. The data hold tens of thousands of distinct CDR3 sequences, with around 70% observed a single time. The sample comprised distant non-tumor lung tissue. Receptors originate from a woman aged 50 to 65 with non-small cell lung cancer. Each CDR3 is given with its conserved first and last residue.

>TRBV29-1
CSIGRQGGVGGYTF
>TRBV12-3/TRBV12-4
CVSSWDRNYEQYF
>TRBV24-1
CATSDSTSGMVTGELFF
>TRBV28
CAICWGRSGNTIYF
>TRBV12-3/TRBV12-4
CASRNRLAGTVAFF
>TRBV11-2
CASSSGTGRSYEQFF
>TRBV6-1
CANLPFNTGEMFF
>TRBV6-1
CTRRTGEIGTGELFF
>TRBV20-1
CSDTGQTTRTDTQYF
>TRBV12-3/TRBV12-4
CASSRRGRAYSYEQYF
>TRBV11-3
CASCTRGTDTQYF
>TRBV11-2
CANNHQTSGSYEQCF
>TRBV29-1
CSVEVGGGAKNEQFF
>TRBV6-1
CASSVGLANTGELFF
>TRBV10-3
CAISDLLQGLNEQFF
>TRBV6-5
CASSSGGGANVLTF
>TRBV20-1
CSPFGTNGLTDEQFF
>TRBV11-2
CACSVRADPPYNEQFF
>TRBV4-3
CASSQDLITSGGSSTDTQYF
>TRBV10-2
CASMLGGQGGNQPQHF
>TRBV6-2/TRBV6-3
CASSYSTLGLQEIQYF
>TRBV29-1
CSVEGGLAGESSDNIQYF
>TRBV20-1
CIATNAGTPSNVQFF
>TRBV4-1
CASSQSGPGTEPFF
>TRBV4-2
CASSQRTSGTYEQYF
>TRBV29-1
CSVVVGEEWETQYF
>TRBV7-8
CVSIPYSSGNTIYF
>TRBV5-4
CASSLETSAPSYNEQFF
>TRBV11-1
CASSFSVGPTDMQYF
>TRBV29-1
CSVPREPVETQYF
>TRBV12-3/TRBV12-4
CASTTLGQACSEQFF
>TRBV11-2
CANSFSTSRRGTYNGQFF
>TRBV5-1
CASSLLGATTDTQYF
>TRBV27
CASSLWAGGNQPQHF
>TRBV2
CASAGQGVVEQYF
>TRBV11-2
CISSFGTGVTFEQYF
>TRBV24-1
CATSDSLGEQYF
>TRBV20-1
CSARDPRSDSSGTQYF
>TRBV11-2
CANSLLAGGYGQYF
>TRBV11-2
CAGSLLAGGYEQYF
>TRBV10-3
CAISKGLAHPYNEQFF
>TRBV12-3/TRBV12-4
CASSLDWGNNTEAFF
>TRBV11-2
CASSRERGQETQYF
>TRBV5-6
CDSRFGTGPNYGYTF
>TRBV5-6
CACSFDAGAFYNEQFF
>TRBV6-1
CVCSREQLYGYTF
>TRBV11-2
CASSLRKDDTQYF
>TRBV4-1
CASSQGTGYNEQFF
>TRBV14
CASSPGTNYGYTF
>TRBV6-2/TRBV6-3
CASSYILGLISYKEQFF
>TRBV11-3
CACSLYKRDELFF